The T cell receptor beta chain described here comes from a study of siplizumab effects on memory and regulatory T cells (dated by TCRdb to the late 2010s). Describing the broader study: The study looked at the effect of siplizumab, an anti-CD2 antibody, on alloreactive T-cell subsets in allogeneic mixed lymphocyte reactions made from human PBMCs. The paper's findings and limits, for the study overall: Siplizumab significantly lowered the cumulative frequency of alloreactive sequences that could be traced to unstimulated CD4+ memory T cells. Among mappable alloreactive CD4+ clones, an average Treg-derived fraction of over 60% was observed with siplizumab, compared with roughly 28% in control reactions. For roughly 75-96% of proliferating CD4+ or CD8+ clones, no naive or memory phenotype could be assigned. Whether proliferating Tregs from siplizumab cultures actually had suppressive function was not functionally confirmed. Greater diversity appeared to be present in unstimulated naive T cells than in memory T cells, and a substantial contribution to the alloresponse seemed to be made by naive cells. Because sequences below about 10^-5 frequency were poorly captured, only a minor fraction of alloreactive clones could be mapped to unstimulated subsets.

Library generation was performed with the immunoSEQ multiplex PCR assay. The deep sequencing platform assayed approximately 100,000 TCR templates per sample. Genomic DNA extracted from sorted T cells was used for TCRbeta CDR3 sequencing. Under the source paper's analysis protocol: The R programming language was used for the clonal analysis of the TCRbeta CDR3 data. Alloreactive CD4+ and CD8+ clones were defined by comparing unstimulated samples with post-reaction CFSE-low samples. By matching sequences to the repertoires of sorted unstimulated Treg and non-Treg cells, each alloreactive CD4+ clone was assigned a regulatory or non-regulatory origin. TCRdb carries this immuneACCESS record with in-frame sequences only. Its versions omit some clonotypes, under half of them owing to an unresolved V gene in the studies checked, with the rest unexplained. That table supplies the V and J calls and clone size; D and trimming were determined from the DNA. This sample holds around 110,000 clones; 94% were observed only once. Clones ranked in the top ten supply under 2% of the sample.

The CDR3 numbers 15 residues from cysteine through phenylalanine. The retained sequence is limited to the CDR3, 45 bases, with the frame set at the first base. Here V drops 3 bases and J drops 4 bases, and the junction holds 5 bases not matched to any gene. CDR1 is given as MGHDK and CDR2 as SYGVNS, both from the germline V gene. Sorted unstimulated T cells, along with proliferating T cells recovered from mixed lymphocyte reactions, underwent TCRbeta CDR3 sequencing. Fresh whole blood from ten HLA-typed healthy donors served as the source for isolating PBMCs. To map where alloreactive clones came from, CD4+ non-regulatory T cells in the unstimulated state were FACS-sorted. Turning to this clone: Its antigen remains undetermined. Base qualities are missing; no much larger clone stands one base away.

This clonotype was obtained from a human donor in good health. The receptor chain draws on TRBV25-1 and TRBJ2-7; TRBD1 aligns with 11 central bases. The sequenced sample was non-Treg CD4+ T cells sorted from blood. This sample's cell subset or site label indicates: FACS-sorted unstimulated CD4+ non-regulatory T cells. Here the CDR3 is given as CASSDLGTGGYEQYF. The DNA sequence follows: TGTGCCAGCAGTGATCTAGGGACAGGGGGATACGAGCAGTACTTC.